This entry features one TCR beta chain sequence. TCRdb keeps only in-frame clones here, not all; method: immunoSEQ multiplex PCR. The sample yields some 140,000 clones, roughly 91% seen once. The data were obtained in a study of T cell responses to AZD1222 COVID-19 vaccine. Germline V gives CDR1 LGHDT, CDR2 YNNKEL (reference sequence). There are 16 residues in the CDR3. V lost 0 bases, J lost 0 bases, and 9 bases lay in between. The material sequenced was peripheral blood, taken 28 days after the second AZD1222 dose. The chain employs TRBV3-1 (or the pseudogene TRBV3-2) and TRBJ1-5; D remains unclear. The receptor was derived from an adult who received the AZD1222 COVID-19 vaccine. The CDR3: CASSQEGQVSNQPQHF. In DNA, the CDR3 is TGTGCCAGCAGCCAAGAGGGCCAGGTTAGCAATCAGCCCCAGCATTTT.